Listed below are T cell receptor beta chains from one sample, sequenced in a study of T cell responses to AZD1222 COVID-19 vaccine. Sequenced by immunoSEQ multiplex PCR; TCRdb stores in-frame clones only, minus some. The table includes roughly 69,000 clones, over 70% detected once. The material sequenced was peripheral blood, taken 28 days after the second AZD1222 dose. All receptors derive from an adult who received the AZD1222 COVID-19 vaccine. The CDR3 runs from the conserved cysteine through the conserved F or W. D genes are given only for firm matches. Where a row states a size, it is once, few, many or the class of an expanded clone; other rows omit it.

clone_size	v_call	j_call	d_call	cdr3_aa	cdr3_nt
NA	TRBV4-1	TRBJ1-1	NA	CASTLMGGGNTEAFF	TGCGCCAGCACCTTGATGGGGGGAGGGAACACTGAAGCTTTCTTT
NA	TRBV5-1	TRBJ1-2	TRBD1	CASTPGGGKGYTF	TGCGCCAGCACCCCAGGGGGAGGGAAAGGCTACACCTTC
NA	TRBV5-4	TRBJ2-3	TRBD2	CASSLWGGSTDTQYF	TGTGCCAGCAGCTTGTGGGGGGGGAGCACAGATACGCAGTATTTT
NA	TRBV19	TRBJ2-7	NA	CASSPRTDPYEQYF	TGTGCCAGTAGTCCAAGGACAGACCCCTACGAGCAGTACTTC
NA	TRBV30	TRBJ2-7	NA	CAASRGTYEQYF	TGTGCCGCCTCCCGGGGAACCTACGAGCAGTACTTC
NA	TRBV9	TRBJ1-6	NA	CASSLDGGSPLHF	TGTGCCAGCAGCCTAGATGGGGGTTCACCCCTCCACTTT
NA	TRBV10-1	TRBJ2-7	NA	CASSARQFPYEQYF	TGCGCCAGCAGTGCCAGACAGTTCCCCTACGAGCAGTACTTC
NA	TRBV3-1/TRBV3-2	TRBJ1-1	TRBD1	CASSQRGQRTEAFF	TGTGCCAGCAGCCAAAGGGGGCAGAGGACTGAAGCTTTCTTT
NA	TRBV27	TRBJ2-1	TRBD2	CASSYFGGGSLQLYNEQFF	TGTGCCAGCAGTTACTTCGGCGGGGGGTCTCTGCAACTATACAATGAGCAGTTCTTC
NA	TRBV7-2	TRBJ2-7	NA	CASSLVPDYEQYF	TGTGCCAGCAGCTTAGTTCCCGACTACGAGCAGTACTTC
NA	TRBV5-1	TRBJ2-1	TRBD2	CASSKLSGGYYNEQFF	TGCGCCAGCAGCAAGCTTAGCGGGGGGTATTACAATGAGCAGTTCTTC
NA	TRBV4-1	TRBJ1-5	TRBD1	CASSQDRGGWREQGLGNQPQHF	TGCGCCAGCAGCCAAGATCGGGGGGGATGGCGAGAACAGGGGTTGGGGAATCAGCCCCAGCATTTT
once	TRBV6-5	TRBJ1-4	NA	CASLTGTLANEKLFF	TGTGCCAGCTTAACCGGGACATTGGCTAATGAAAAACTGTTTTTT
NA	TRBV28	TRBJ1-6	NA	CASTPSAGSSPLHF	TGTGCCAGCACCCCCTCGGCAGGGAGTTCACCCCTCCACTTT
NA	TRBV10-3	TRBJ1-5	NA	CAISERTDNQPQHF	TGTGCCATCAGTGAACGGACAGATAATCAGCCCCAGCATTTT
once	TRBV15	TRBJ2-1	NA	CATMLGGGPYNEQFF	TGTGCCACCATGTTGGGAGGGGGACCCTACAATGAGCAGTTCTTC
NA	TRBV7-9	TRBJ2-5	NA	CASSLAWGPDRETQYF	TGTGCCAGCAGCTTAGCCTGGGGGCCGGATCGAGAGACCCAGTACTTC
NA	TRBV9	TRBJ2-7	TRBD2	CASSPTPGGYEQYF	TGTGCCAGCAGCCCAACCCCCGGGGGGTACGAGCAGTACTTC
few	TRBV28	TRBJ2-5	NA	CASSLGLGQSRLQETQYF	TGTGCCAGCAGTTTGGGGCTCGGACAGTCCAGACTGCAAGAGACCCAGTACTTC
NA	TRBV6-2/TRBV6-3	TRBJ2-3	TRBD2	CASSGLAGGLARTDTQYF	TGTGCCAGCAGTGGACTAGCGGGGGGGCTTGCCCGCACAGATACGCAGTATTTT
NA	TRBV5-1	TRBJ2-2	NA	CASGANSVSGELFF	TGCGCCAGCGGGGCCAATTCCGTATCCGGGGAGCTGTTTTTT
NA	TRBV5-1	TRBJ2-7	TRBD1	CASSPGTEGSEQYF	TGCGCCAGCAGCCCAGGGACAGAGGGAAGCGAGCAGTACTTC
NA	TRBV3-1/TRBV3-2	TRBJ1-6	NA	CASSQGVWGNSPLHF	TGTGCCAGCAGCCAAGGGGTCTGGGGGAATTCACCCCTCCACTTT
few	TRBV28	TRBJ2-1	NA	CASRSGLLRNEQFF	TGTGCCAGCAGGTCAGGGTTATTGAGAAATGAGCAGTTCTTC
NA	TRBV19	TRBJ1-1	TRBD1	CASSSGRTGGNTEAFF	TGTGCCAGTAGTTCAGGCCGGACAGGGGGAAACACTGAAGCTTTCTTT
NA	TRBV4-1	TRBJ2-1	TRBD1	CASSLGTGNLEQFF	TGCGCCAGCAGCCTCGGGACAGGGAATCTTGAGCAGTTCTTC
NA	TRBV7-8	TRBJ2-7	NA	CASSLAGSYYEQYF	TGTGCCAGCAGCTTGGCCGGGAGTTACTACGAGCAGTACTTC